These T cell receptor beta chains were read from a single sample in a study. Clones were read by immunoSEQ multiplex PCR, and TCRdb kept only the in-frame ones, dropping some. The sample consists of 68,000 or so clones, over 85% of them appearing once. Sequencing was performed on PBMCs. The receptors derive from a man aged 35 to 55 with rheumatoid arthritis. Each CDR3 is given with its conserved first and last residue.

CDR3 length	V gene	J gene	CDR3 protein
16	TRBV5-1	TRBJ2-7	CASSLLPGQGIAVQYF
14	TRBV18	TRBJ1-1	CASSPDSMNTEAFF
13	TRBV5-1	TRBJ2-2	CASSLTAYGELFF
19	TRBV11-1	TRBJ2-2	CASSLAGLAGGSNTGELFF
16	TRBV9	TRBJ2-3	CASSGRLAVSTDTQYF
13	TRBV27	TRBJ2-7	CASSADRGREQYF
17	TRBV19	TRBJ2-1	CASSLLQGTRNLGEQFF
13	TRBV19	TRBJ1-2	CASSITAFYGYTF
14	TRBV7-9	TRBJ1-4	CASSWGQLNEKLFF
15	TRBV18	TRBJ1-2	CASSTTGGSNYGYTF
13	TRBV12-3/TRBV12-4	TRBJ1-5	CASSGGNYQPQHF
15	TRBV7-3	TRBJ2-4	CASSLLAQPQSIQYF
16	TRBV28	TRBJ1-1	CASRLTRTAQGAEAFF
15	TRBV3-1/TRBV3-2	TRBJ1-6	CASSQGAVLNSPLHF
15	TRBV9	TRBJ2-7	CASSARDRGTYEQYF
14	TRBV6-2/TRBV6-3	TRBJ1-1	CASSYSEVGGEAFF
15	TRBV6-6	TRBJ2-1	CASTPWAMPSNEQFF
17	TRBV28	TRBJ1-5	CASSLRQSGYSNQPQHF
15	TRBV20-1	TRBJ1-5	CSASPAGVSNQPQHF
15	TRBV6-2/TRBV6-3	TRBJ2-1	CASSSTRRPHNEQFF
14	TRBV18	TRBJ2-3	CASSPGLSTDTQYF
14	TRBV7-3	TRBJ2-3	CASSYRQGTDTQYF
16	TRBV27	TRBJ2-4	CASSSPERGAKNIQYF
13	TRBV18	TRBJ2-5	CASSPINQETQYF
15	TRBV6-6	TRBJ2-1	CASSYSGGSYNEQFF
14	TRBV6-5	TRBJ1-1	CATTGFAMNTEAFF
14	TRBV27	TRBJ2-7	CASSSSGYLGEQYF
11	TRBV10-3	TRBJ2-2	CAISNTGELFF
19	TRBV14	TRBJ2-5	CASSQSGSRGLAGQETQYF
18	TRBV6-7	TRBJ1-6	CASSYPLVRDPSLSPLHF
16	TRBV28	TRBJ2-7	CASSLSVGARAREQYF
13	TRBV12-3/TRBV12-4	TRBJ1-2	CASSPRRLYGYTF
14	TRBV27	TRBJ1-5	CASSFGGVGQPQHF
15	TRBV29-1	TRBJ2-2	CSVATGVHATGELFF
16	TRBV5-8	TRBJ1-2	CASSLTQGIRIYGYTF
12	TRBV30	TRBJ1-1	CAWSMGRTEAFF
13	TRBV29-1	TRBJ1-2	CSVGGRGSYGYTF
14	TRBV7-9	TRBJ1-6	CASSFITVNSPLHF
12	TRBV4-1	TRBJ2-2	CASSNRVLELFF
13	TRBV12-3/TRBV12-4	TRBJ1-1	CASSFGEGTEAFF
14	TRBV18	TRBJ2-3	CASSPIRDTDTQYF
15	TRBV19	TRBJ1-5	CASSSGGSGNQPQHF
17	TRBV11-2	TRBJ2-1	CASSLAPTGTIYNEQFF
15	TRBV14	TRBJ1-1	CASSQVPGGNTEAFF
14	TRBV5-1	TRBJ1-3	CASSLAGEGNTIYF
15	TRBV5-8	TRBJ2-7	CASSLAAGWVHEQYF
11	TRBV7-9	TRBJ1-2	CATFNGYGYTF
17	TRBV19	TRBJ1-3	CASSTFPGRNSGNTIYF
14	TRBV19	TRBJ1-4	CASSIDTGAGKLFF
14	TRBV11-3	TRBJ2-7	CASSLAGQGSEQYF
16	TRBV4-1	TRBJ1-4	CASSQGQGATNEKLFF
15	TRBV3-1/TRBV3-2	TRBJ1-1	CASSSRDRQNTEAFF
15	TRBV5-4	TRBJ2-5	CASSSTKLPAETQYF
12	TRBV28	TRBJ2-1	CASSSGAREQFF
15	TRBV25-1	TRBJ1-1	CASALPGQVNTEAFF
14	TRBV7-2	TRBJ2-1	CASSPRGGPNEQFF